The 23 T cell receptor beta chains below come from one sample, sequenced in a study of cytotoxic CD8 clonotypes in ibrutinib-treated CLL. Using immunoSEQ multiplex PCR, the repertoire was profiled, and TCRdb retains in-frame clones only, with some absent. The sample consists of 200,000 to 250,000 clones, 60% to 80% of them appearing once. Sequences were derived from PBMCs, sampled after 12 months of ibrutinib treatment. Receptors were obtained from a human donor with chronic lymphocytic leukemia.

V gene TRBV29-1 combines with J gene TRBJ1-1; tentative D call: TRBD1 (6 bases). There are 12 residues in the CDR3. V gave up 0 bases and J gave up 11 bases, with 13 bases separating them. Germline loops: CDR1 SQVTM, CDR2 ANQGSEA. CDR3 in DNA: TGCAGCGTTGAAGATCGGGGGCAGGGGGCTTTCTTT. This encodes CSVEDRGQGAFF.

J is TRBJ2-1 and V is TRBV12-5; possibly TRBD2 for D (6 bases). Germline CDR1 LGHNT, CDR2 FRNRAP. This CDR3 is 13 amino acids long. The V end lost 2 bases, the J end lost 10 bases, and 12 bases lay between the germline ends. The CDR3 reads CASGLNTSPEQFF. CDR3 coding DNA: TGTGCTAGTGGTTTGAATACTAGCCCCGAGCAGTTCTTC.

Details on this clone: This specimen includes other DNA sequences encoding the same CDR3. This rearrangement joins TRBV5-1 to TRBJ2-1; the D is unclear. Germline CDR1 reads SGHRS; CDR2 reads YFSETQ. Trimming took off 0 bases at V and 5 bases at J, with 3 bases between the two ends. CDR3 length: 12 residues. The chain's CDR3 is CASSLGDNEQFF. In DNA, the CDR3 is TGCGCCAGCAGCTTGGGAGACAATGAGCAGTTCTTC.

The CDR3 bases are TGTGCCGGACCGTCTGGGGCCACCGCCTCTGGAAACACCATATATTTT. Translation: CAGPSGATASGNTIYF. V gene TRBV27 combines with J gene TRBJ1-3, with D possibly TRBD1 on 5 matching bases. Trimming removed 11 bases from V and 0 bases from J, with 20 bases in between. Per the germline V gene, CDR1 is MNHEY and CDR2 is SMNVEV (reference sequence). The CDR3 loop spans 16 amino acids.

The sample holds a few counts of this clone. The chain couples TRBV11-2 to TRBJ1-2; a possible D gene is TRBD1 (6 bases). The germline V gene encodes CDR1 SGHAT and CDR2 FQNNGV. The length of the CDR3 is 15 residues. The V and J ends lost 2 bases and 2 bases respectively, with 12 bases between them. The CDR3 coding sequence is TGTGCCAGCAGCTTAAGGGCAGGGGCCAACTATGGCTACACCTTC. It yields the protein CASSLRAGANYGYTF. Supplemented by reference TRBV11-2 and TRBJ1-2, the full variable domain reads EAGVAQSPRYKIIEKRQSVAFWCNPISGHATLYWYQQILGQGPKLLIQFQNNGVVDDSQLPKDRFSAERLKGVDSTLKIQPAKLEDSAVYLCASSLRAGANYGYTFGSGTRLTVV.

The gene calls are TRBV5-6 and TRBJ2-5; D gene uncertain. In germline, CDR1 is SGHDT, CDR2 YYEEEE. The V end was cut by 1 base, the J end by 5 bases, with 15 bases between. This CDR3 is 15 amino acids long. Here the CDR3 DNA reads TGTGCCAGCAGCTTGCTGGCTATGGGGTTCGAGACCCAGTACTTC. Protein sequence: CASSLLAMGFETQYF.

V and J are TRBV2 and TRBJ1-2, with D maybe TRBD1 (6 bases). The CDR3 is made up of 14 amino acids. CDR1 and CDR2 (germline): SNHLY, FYNNEI. V was pared by 3 bases and J by 5 bases, with 13 bases between. The DNA for the CDR3 is TGTGCCAGCAGTGAGACAGGCGGGGGATATGGCTACACCTTC. It codes for CASSETGGGYGYTF.

J is TRBJ1-5 and V is TRBV6-1; tentatively, D is TRBD1 (5 bases). The CDR3 has 15 residues. CDR1 MNHNS and CDR2 SASEGT come from the germline V gene. Trimming left V 5 bases short and J 5 bases short, with 16 bases between. The CDR3 DNA is TGTGCCAGCAGTACCGGGACCCTGGGGCATCAGCCCCAGCATTTT. This sequence encodes CASSTGTLGHQPQHF.

The chain joins TRBV27 to TRBJ2-2; tentatively, D is TRBD1 (5 bases). This CDR3 contains 15 residues. Between the trimmed V and J ends, which lost 5 bases and 7 bases, there was a span of 17 bases. Germline V gives CDR1 MNHEY, CDR2 SMNVEV (reference sequence). CDR3 coding DNA: TGTGCCAGCAGTCCCGACCAGGGCCTCGGCGGGGAGCTGTTTTTT. Translation: CASSPDQGLGGELFF.

This chain uses TRBV11-3 with TRBJ1-1; TRBD1 aligns across 8 bases. The CDR3 covers 13 residues. CDR1 is SGHNT and CDR2 is YENEEA in the germline V gene. After removal of 5 bases from V and 4 bases from J, the junction contained 3 bases not matched to a gene. The CDR3 DNA reads as TGTGCCAGCAGCCGGACAGGGTCCACTGAAGCTTTCTTT. Protein sequence: CASSRTGSTEAFF.

V gene TRBV10-3 combines with J gene TRBJ2-2, with 7 positions matching TRBD2. The CDR3 runs 14 residues. Germline lookup yields CDR1 ENHRY and CDR2 SYGVKD. J gave up 5 bases and V 5 bases, and 5 bases lay outside the gene matches. CDR3 nucleotides: TGTGCCATCAGTTCTAGCGGAAGGACCGGGGAGCTGTTTTTT. It yields the protein CAISSSGRTGELFF.

This chain uses TRBV5-1 with TRBJ1-1, with D possibly TRBD1 on 6 matching bases. V lost 4 bases to trimming and J lost 1 base, with 14 bases between them. Germline V gene sequence: CDR1 SGHRS, CDR2 YFSETQ. This CDR3 comprises 15 residues. The CDR3 coding sequence is TGCGCCAGCAGCATAACCGGGACAACGAACACTGAAGCTTTCTTT. Protein product: CASSITGTTNTEAFF.

The V call is TRBV6-6, the J call TRBJ1-1; D gene uncertain. Germline CDR1 MNHNY, CDR2 SVGAGI (reference sequence). Trimming removed 7 bases from V and 5 bases from J, with 14 bases in between. This CDR3 contains 13 residues. This CDR3 reads CASTLSFGTEAFF. The CDR3 DNA follows: TGTGCCAGCACCCTATCCTTTGGGACTGAAGCTTTCTTT.

This chain connects TRBV6-1 to TRBJ1-2; 9 bases map to TRBD1. The V and J ends lost 5 bases and 8 bases, in that order; junction bases with no gene match: 12. This CDR3 has 15 amino acids. In germline, CDR1 is MNHNS, CDR2 SASEGT. CDR3 region: CASSTSGQGSGGYTF. CDR3 coding DNA: TGTGCCAGCAGTACATCGGGACAGGGTTCGGGGGGCTACACCTTC.

The chain uses TRBV13 and TRBJ2-1; 9 bases are shared with TRBD1. Trimming took 2 bases from V and 5 from J; bases not matched to a gene: 4. This CDR3 has 15 amino acids. The germline CDR1 and CDR2 sequences are PRHDT and FYEKMQ (reference sequence). The CDR3 DNA sequence: TGTGCCAGCAGCTTATCGGGACAGGGAAACAATGAGCAGTTCTTC. Residues: CASSLSGQGNNEQFF.

This chain connects TRBV11-2 to TRBJ2-1, with TRBD1 matching 8 bases. Germline V gives CDR1 SGHAT, CDR2 FQNNGV. V was pared by 0 bases and J by 4 bases, with 5 bases of the junction left unmatched. CDR3 length: 16 residues. Written as DNA, the CDR3 is TGTGCCAGCAGCTTAGATCGCACAGGGGGATACAATGAGCAGTTCTTC. Encoded protein: CASSLDRTGGYNEQFF.

J is TRBJ2-7 and V is TRBV13, with 7 bases matching TRBD1. The CDR3 has 14 residues. J gave up 6 bases and V 4 bases, and 9 bases lay outside the gene matches. CDR1 is PRHDT, CDR2 FYEKMQ, per germline (reference sequence). CDR3 DNA: TGTGCCAGCAGCTCCACGACAGGGCAAGGCGAGCAGTACTTC. It encodes CASSSTTGQGEQYF.

This chain links TRBV21-1 with TRBJ2-1. TRBV21-1 is recorded as a pseudogene. The CDR3 contains 13 residues. CDR3 nucleotides: TGTGCCAGCAGCAAATCATTCTGCAATGAGCAGTTCTTC. Its protein is CASSKSFCNEQFF.

The chain joins TRBV30 to TRBJ1-1; 10 nucleotides line up with TRBD1. This CDR3 contains 14 residues. Trimming took 5 bases from V and 3 from J; bases not matched to a gene: 6. Germline CDR1 is GTSNPN and CDR2 is SVGIG (reference sequence). CDR3 region: CAWERTGGYTEAFF. The CDR3 DNA follows: TGTGCCTGGGAAAGGACAGGGGGATACACTGAAGCTTTCTTT.

Remarks on this clone: Other DNA sequences in this sample translate to the same CDR3. The CDR3 DNA reads as TGTGCCAGCAGCTCCGGGACTAGCGGCCAAGAGACCCAGTACTTC. Translating gives CASSSGTSGQETQYF. The V call is TRBV5-4, the J call TRBJ2-5; 11 positions match TRBD2. The CDR3 is 15 amino acids. CDR1 is SGHNT and CDR2 is YYREEE in the germline V gene (reference sequence). V lost 3 bases to trimming and J lost 1 base; unmatched junction nucleotides: 2. Looking up the rest from reference TRBV5-4 and TRBJ2-5 gives the full variable domain: ETGVTQSPTHLIKTRGQQVTLRCSSQSGHNTVSWYQQALGQGPQFIFQYYREEENGRGNFPPRFSGLQFPNYSSELNVNALELDDSALYLCASSSGTSGQETQYFGPGTRLLVL.

V usage is TRBV10-3 and J usage is TRBJ1-1; a possible D gene is TRBD1 (5 bases). Trimming pared 2 bases from V and 1 base from J, leaving 8 bases between. The CDR3 has 14 amino acids. Germline values: CDR1 ENHRY, CDR2 SYGVKD. The DNA for the CDR3 is TGTGCCATCAGTGAGCTAGGACAGAACACTGAAGCTTTCTTT. Amino acids: CAISELGQNTEAFF.

The V and J genes are TRBV28 and TRBJ2-7; the match to TRBD1 covers 9 bases. Germline assignment: CDR1 MDHEN and CDR2 SYDVKM. V gave up 3 bases and J gave up 6 bases; unmatched junction bases: 9. CDR3 size: 15 residues. CDR3 region: CASSFTGQGIAEQYF. Here the CDR3 DNA reads TGTGCCAGCAGTTTTACGGGACAGGGCATAGCCGAGCAGTACTTC.

This clone was observed a single time. This sequence joins TRBV7-6 and TRBJ2-5; TRBD2 matches 7 bases. V gave up 6 bases and J gave up 5 bases; unmatched junction bases: 6. The germline V gene encodes CDR1 SGHVS and CDR2 FNYEAQ. The CDR3 runs to 13 residues. The CDR3 DNA reads TGTGCCAGCAGGCTTCAGGGAGGGGAGACCCAGTACTTC. Translation gives CASRLQGGETQYF.